This T cell receptor (beta chain) was observed in a study of cytomegalovirus exposure and HLA in healthy donors (dated by TCRdb to about 2017). Study-level background: According to an earlier analysis of 550 to 700 of the donors, 150 million to 200 million T cells yielded 117 million unique TCR beta sequences and approximately 280 Gb of sequence data. An early release that covered 640 HLA-typed donors contained approximately 300 gigabases of sequencing data and 65 million to 100 million unique TCR sequences. Across about 370 genotyped donors of the cohort, an average of about 240,000 unique TCR beta nucleotide sequences per donor were sequenced, and approximately 17% of those sequences were non-productive. In an earlier analysis of a few hundred of the donors, high-throughput TCR beta sequencing was used to judge whether each TCR beta V gene segment behaved as functional or pseudogenic. A later genetic analysis used genome-wide SNP genotypes for about 65% of the 666 donors, treating that subset as a discovery cohort. Among the roughly 390 genotyped donors, approximately 77% belonged to the genetic ancestry cluster associated with self-reported Caucasian donors. The study profiled the T cell repertoires of 500 to 800 subjects by immunosequencing and related them to cytomegalovirus serostatus. Donor age, sex, ethnicity and CMV serostatus were compiled alongside the repertoire data. The study combined high-throughput TCR immunosequencing, statistical association of individual TCRs with disease status, and machine learning to predict cytomegalovirus infection status. Five DR-DQ haplotypes were treated as single units for association and clustering because of strong linkage in the cohort. A later analysis re-examined previously published TCR beta repertoires from about 700 donors and added high-resolution HLA genotyping to investigate patterns of TCR occurrence. All discovery cohort repertoires had been generated using a single sequencing platform. The number of donors typed differed by locus, with about 629-640 for A, B, C, DRB1 and DQB1, roughly 520 for DQA1, 600 to 610 for DPA1, and around 430 for DPB1. The study aimed to test whether cataloging public T cell receptors could reveal signatures of past pathogen exposure. Along with the approximately 700-subject first cohort, a separate validation cohort of about 110 different subjects was used. Class I and class II HLA loci were covered by the typing at four-digit resolution. Rather than using new phenotypic data, the later analysis identified candidate immune exposures from TCR beta sequences and from how often those sequences occurred across donors.

Receptor libraries were prepared by the immunoSEQ multiplex PCR assay. A mixture of 60 forward primers for TCR Vbeta segments and 13 reverse primers for TCR Jbeta segments was used in the multiplex PCR. The CDR3 region of rearranged TCR beta genes was amplified from genomic DNA by a multiplex PCR assay. Amplified TCR beta libraries were sequenced as 87-base-pair reads on the Illumina HiSeq System. Per the source publication's procedure: A later analysis counted tens of millions of unique TCR beta chains across the 670 or so repertoires, and 10 million to 11 million of these chains were shared by at least two donors. A nearest-neighbor algorithm error-corrected the raw reads and collapsed the reads into unique sequences, merging closely related sequences to remove PCR and sequencing errors. To assign V, D and J gene segments, CDR3 sequences were aligned to IMGT reference sequences. Each retained sequence needed at least a six-nucleotide match to both a V gene segment and a J gene segment. Rearrangements were called productive when the CDR3 lacked stop codons and stayed in frame with V and J; all others were non-productive. Following IMGT convention, CDR3 was defined as the stretch from the second conserved V-encoded cysteine to the conserved J-encoded phenylalanine. In an earlier analysis of more than 550 of the donors, sequences lacking an unambiguous match to a single V gene segment were excluded. In an earlier analysis of about 590 of the donors, a V segment was called functional when productive rearrangements were above 56.7%, and segregating when the standard deviation between donors exceeded 5%. To diagnose cytomegalovirus status from the catalog of TCR beta chain sequences, a statistical classification framework was built. In a later analysis, V and J genes were assigned by comparing TCR nucleotide sequences against IMGT/GENE-DB human TR gene sequences. The TCRdist pipeline was used in a later analysis to assign CDR3 sequences and most-parsimonious VDJ recombination scenarios. In a later analysis, each TCR beta chain was defined by its CDR3 amino acid sequence together with its V-gene family, and reads lacking a unique V-gene family were excluded. A later analysis removed roughly 590 highly shared, low-generation-probability nucleotide sequences to deal with suspected cross-contamination and a sequencing artifact. A later analysis calculated a clonal expansion index for each public chain from normalized within-repertoire ranks of inferred template counts. A later analysis computed generation probabilities with a VDJ recombination model fitted to out-of-frame rearrangements, and checked the results against IGoR. In a later analysis, TCR-TCR, TCR-HLA and TCR-CMV co-occurrence was scored with hypergeometric tests, and a repertoire-size bias correction was applied to TCR pairs. To estimate false discovery rates, a later analysis permuted the HLA or CMV assignments 20 times. In a later analysis, co-occurring TCRs were grouped using DBSCAN, and TCRdist sequence similarity was added for clustering within HLA-allele-positive subsets. Repertoires with fewer than 30,000 or more than 120,000 public chains were left out of co-occurrence clustering, as were a few repertoires with anomalous nucleotide sharing. Drawn from immuneACCESS, this table holds only the in-frame rearrangements with V and J called that TCRdb kept. Clones are partly lost; checked studies trace under half to an unresolved V gene and leave the rest unexplained. The V and J calls and the clone size are those of that table, but D and trimming were determined from the DNA. This sample is represented by 150,000 to 200,000 clones; 80% of them were singletons. The top ten clones comprise 13% to 15% of the sample.

Reading the germline V gene gives CDR1 SGHRS and CDR2 YFSETQ. The germline V and J ends show losses of 0 bases and 5 bases respectively, and no gene match explains 6 bases of the junction. Counted from cysteine to phenylalanine, this CDR3 has 16 amino acids. The sequence is cut down to CDR3 DNA, 48 bases in frame from base 1. On this clone itself: Its antigen has not been determined. Base qualities were left out, and no much larger clone turns up one base away.

Broad study findings and their caveats: According to a later analysis, most CMV-associated TCR beta chains appeared to be HLA-restricted, and the HLA associations seemed to be driven largely by CMV exposure. Roughly uniform sequencing depth across donors was assumed in presence/absence analyses, although this assumption may not hold. In this cohort, only TCR beta chains were sequenced, and detectable features were limited by the absence of alpha or paired-chain data. The authors suggested that the approach could potentially be extended to other disease states and immunological phenotypes. Some IMGT-functional V segments, including TRBV6-2 and TRBV6-3, could not be told apart with the 87-base-pair reads, so those segments were excluded. At a false discovery rate of 0.05, a later analysis linked approximately 18,000 TCR beta sequences to specific HLA alleles. Compared with equally common non-associated chains, HLA-associated TCR beta chains in a later analysis were more clonally expanded and had lower generation probabilities. In a later genetic analysis, a missense DCLRE1C variant was associated with V-gene and J-gene trimming of TCR beta chains, and the association was replicated in an independent cohort. When HLA alleles, especially DR and DQ, strongly co-occurred, TCR associations were difficult to assign to individual alleles. The study listed approximately 160 TCR beta chains as associated with cytomegalovirus. In a later genetic analysis, fewer N-insertions in productive TCRs were reported among donors in an Asian-associated ancestry cluster than the roughly 700-donor mean. HLA typing was unavailable for some donors at each locus, so association tests used only the typed subset. A further reported finding was that TCR beta sequences accurately predicted the HLA-A and HLA-B alleles for most subjects in the first cohort. In a later analysis, several top co-occurrence clusters were reported to appear linked to parvovirus B19, influenza, CMV and Epstein-Barr virus. In both the original and validation cohorts, the classifier was reported to diagnose cytomegalovirus status with high specificity and sensitivity. Linkage disequilibrium might explain the correlated functional status among segregating V segments, but an unknown experimental factor could not be ruled out. CMV serostatus was the only immune exposure information available for the cohort. In an earlier analysis of fewer than 750 of the donors, most TCR beta V segments were observed in productive rearrangements about 87% or about 30% of the time, broadly matching IMGT annotations. Because counts were too low, fewer than 20 rarely observed V segments, including chromosome 9 orphons, were excluded from the earlier analysis of around 640 of the donors. A later analysis found that TCR association rates varied across HLA loci, with DRB1 alleles showing the most associated TCRs and HLA-C alleles the fewest. In vitro tests confirmed that a few of the cytomegalovirus-associated TCR beta chains recognize cytomegalovirus antigens. Most TCR sequences were observed very rarely across donors, whereas some public TCRs were present in many individuals. The sequencing pipeline was judged likely to have produced a cluster of highly shared sequence variants as a technical artifact.

In total, approximately 690 healthy bone marrow donors made up the cohort. At the time of sampling, all cohort members were nominally healthy, though unrecorded immune exposures were likely present. The donor was CMV seronegative and was included in the group of about 400 seronegative cohort members. Every donor gave a peripheral blood sample, and the peripheral blood mononuclear cells from that sample were used for TCR beta sequencing. The Qiagen DNeasy Blood Extraction Kit was used to extract genomic DNA from the blood cell samples. The sequence is built from TRBV5-1 and TRBJ2-3; TRBD2 agrees with 10 junctional bases. This receptor was taken from a woman aged 35 to 49 in good health and CMV-seronegative. The sample consisted of PBMCs. The CDR3 region: CASSLGPAGGVDTQYF. The bases read TGCGCCAGCAGCTTGGGGCCAGCGGGGGGGGTAGATACGCAGTATTTT.